Each of the 25 T cell receptor beta chains below was sequenced from the same sample in a study of shared clonotypes between healthy human individuals. Profiled with immunoSEQ multiplex PCR; TCRdb holds only in-frame clones, not every one. Of about 1 million clones listed, 60% to 80% are singletons. The source material was memory CD4+ T cells sorted from blood. Subset: CD45RA-negative fraction. Receptors originate from a man in his late teens or twenties in good health.

The genes are TRBV18 and TRBJ2-5; D gene unclear. The CDR3 extends over 14 amino acids. Per the germline V gene, CDR1 is KGHSH and CDR2 is LQKENI. V shed 0 bases and J shed 1 base, with 6 bases lying between them. CDR3 region: CASSPPSSQETQYF. The CDR3 DNA sequence: TGTGCCAGCTCACCACCGTCTTCCCAAGAGACCCAGTACTTC.

The V and J genes are TRBV2 and TRBJ2-5; 7 bases map to TRBD1. The V segment lost 7 bases and the J segment 0 bases; nucleotides outside the gene matches: 5. CDR1 SNHLY and CDR2 FYNNEI come from the germline V gene. The CDR3 covers 14 residues. Here the CDR3 reads CASKLTGYQETQYF. CDR3 nucleotides: TGTGCCAGCAAATTGACAGGGTACCAAGAGACCCAGTACTTC.

With respect to this clone: Different DNA sequences within this sample yield the same CDR3. The rearrangement joins TRBV6-1 to TRBJ2-7; D may correspond to TRBD1 or TRBD2 (5 bases each). The V end lost 6 bases, the J end lost 3 bases, and 12 bases lay between the germline ends. The germline V gene encodes CDR1 MNHNS and CDR2 SASEGT. This CDR3 contains 13 residues. In nucleotides, the CDR3 is TGTGCCAGCAGAGGGGACCGACTCTACGAGCAGTACTTC. Translated: CASRGDRLYEQYF.

The chain's CDR3 is CASSPHPAEVYNEQFF. The CDR3 bases are TGCGCCAGCAGCCCCCACCCAGCAGAAGTTTACAATGAGCAGTTCTTC. The gene calls are TRBV5-1 and TRBJ2-1; no clear D gene. Germline loops: CDR1 SGHRS, CDR2 YFSETQ. The CDR3 runs 16 residues. Deletions cut 4 bases from V and 4 bases from J, with 18 bases between.

This chain uses TRBV25-1 with TRBJ2-5, with 13 positions matching TRBD2. Germline V CDR1 and CDR2: MGHDK, SYGVNS. J gave up 4 bases and V 6 bases, and 2 bases lay outside the gene matches. The CDR3 extends over 14 amino acids. CDR3: CASRLAGGRETQYF. The CDR3 DNA reads TGTGCCAGCAGACTAGCGGGGGGGCGAGAGACCCAGTACTTC.

The chain combines TRBV7-9 with TRBJ1-2; no reliable D call. The CDR3 spans 12 residues. V was cut by 5 bases and J by 3 bases, with 7 bases left in between. Germline loops: CDR1 SEHNR, CDR2 FQNEAQ (reference sequence). The CDR3 DNA is TGTGCCAGCAGCGGGGTGGACTATGGCTACACCTTC. It translates to CASSGVDYGYTF.

The chain employs TRBV11-2 and TRBJ2-7, with D tentatively TRBD2 (6 bases). The CDR3 extends over 11 amino acids. V was shortened by 5 bases and J by 11 bases, with 13 bases between the two germline ends. Germline CDR1 is SGHAT and CDR2 is FQNNGV. The CDR3, as DNA: TGTGCCAGCAGCCCCTCGGGGGTAGAGTACTTC. Amino acids: CASSPSGVEYF.

This chain joins TRBV5-6 and TRBJ1-5, with 9 positions matching TRBD1. The CDR3 extends over 13 amino acids. Looked up from germline, CDR1 is SGHDT and CDR2 is YYEEEE. The junction had 7 bases not matched to a gene; V was cut back by 2 bases and J by 13 bases. This CDR3 reads CASSFAGTGFQHF. The CDR3, as DNA: TGTGCCAGCAGCTTCGCCGGGACAGGGTTTCAGCATTTT.

CDR3 amino acids: CASGQVNEAFF. The CDR3 nucleotides read TGTGCCAGCGGACAGGTCAATGAAGCTTTCTTT. The J gene is TRBJ1-1, the V gene TRBV30, with 7 positions matching TRBD1. The length of the CDR3 is 11 residues. With V trimmed by 8 bases and J by 7 bases, 7 bases remained unmatched. Germline CDR1 is GTSNPN and CDR2 is SVGIG (reference sequence). The full variable domain, rest sourced from reference TRBV30 and TRBJ1-1, is SQTIHQWPATLVQPVGSPLSLECTVEGTSNPNLYWYRQAAGRGLQLLFYSVGIGQISSEVPQNLSASRPQDRQFILSSKKLLLSDSGFYLCASGQVNEAFFGQGTRLTVV.

This clone was observed a few times. This chain connects TRBV21-1 to TRBJ2-5. TRBV21-1 is labeled a pseudogene. The CDR3 spans 15 residues. Here the CDR3 reads CASSKLIDGQETQYF. The CDR3, as DNA: TGTGCCAGCAGCAAACTGATTGACGGTCAAGAGACCCAGTACTTC.

Only one count was recorded for this clone. The V and J genes are TRBV4-1 and TRBJ2-5; a possible D gene is TRBD2 (6 bases). The V end lost 1 base, the J end lost 3 bases, and 9 bases lay between the germline ends. Per germline, CDR1 MGHRA and CDR2 YSYEKL. The CDR3 contains 14 residues. Here the CDR3 DNA reads TGCGCCAGCAGCCAAGTCCGCGGGGAAGAGACCCAGTACTTC. It is translated as CASSQVRGEETQYF.

V and J are TRBV30 and TRBJ2-7; 9 bases align to TRBD1. Germline assignment: CDR1 GTSNPN and CDR2 SVGIG (reference sequence). Trimming at V came to 2 bases and at J to 7 bases, leaving 6 bases not matched to a gene. This CDR3 has 13 amino acids. DNA for the CDR3: TGTGCCTGGAGTTATAACAGGGGGCGTGAGCAGTACTTC. Its protein product is CAWSYNRGREQYF.

There are many counts of this clone. J is TRBJ2-7 and V is TRBV5-1, with TRBD2 identical over 10 bases. Germline values: CDR1 SGHRS, CDR2 YFSETQ. V was clipped by 6 bases and J by 5 bases; unmatched bases: 8. CDR3 length: 14 amino acids. The CDR3 bases are TGCGCCAGCAATGGGGTAGCGGGAGGCGACGAGCAGTACTTC. This sequence encodes CASNGVAGGDEQYF.

This chain joins TRBV5-5 and TRBJ2-7; 8 bases are a match to TRBD1. The CDR3 length is 16 residues. From germline, CDR1 is SGHKS and CDR2 YYEKEE (reference sequence). V was pared by 2 bases and J by 5 bases, with 12 bases of the junction left unmatched. For the CDR3, the DNA is TGTGCCAGCAGCTTCGTCCGGACAGGGATAGTAAACGAGCAGTACTTC. Translating gives CASSFVRTGIVNEQYF.

The chain is built from TRBV30 and TRBJ2-2, with D perhaps matching TRBD2 (7 bases). Trimming removed 7 bases at V and 2 bases at J, with 23 bases between. Germline CDR1 and CDR2: GTSNPN and SVGIG (reference sequence). CDR3 size: 17 residues. The CDR3 is CASSRGAGTYNTGELFF. In DNA, the CDR3 is TGTGCCTCATCCCGGGGGGCCGGGACATACAACACCGGGGAGCTGTTTTTT.

There are a few counts of this clone. This sequence joins TRBV28 and TRBJ2-4, with D possibly matching TRBD1 (5 bases). Trimming left V 7 bases short and J 2 bases short, with 12 bases between. Germline V gene sequence: CDR1 MDHEN, CDR2 SYDVKM. The CDR3 is made up of 14 amino acids. CDR3 region: CASNVQGTKNIQYF. The CDR3 nucleotides are TGTGCCAGCAACGTTCAGGGAACCAAAAACATTCAGTACTTC.

The rearrangement joins TRBV5-1 to TRBJ2-3, with D tentatively TRBD1 or TRBD2 (6 bases each). This CDR3 comprises 15 residues. CDR1 is SGHRS and CDR2 is YFSETQ in the germline V gene. Trimming left V 0 bases short and J 6 bases short, with 14 bases between. CDR3 sequence (DNA): TGCGCCAGCAGCTTGGAGGGGGGAGCTCCGGATACGCAGTATTTT. Protein: CASSLEGGAPDTQYF.

The V call is TRBV11-2, the J call TRBJ2-3; 10 positions match TRBD1. The CDR3 has 16 amino acids. Germline values: CDR1 SGHAT, CDR2 FQNNGV. With 6 bases clipped from V and 4 bases from J, the junction kept 10 bases outside the gene matches. CDR3 in amino acids: CASSSGWDRGADTQYF. The CDR3 coding sequence is TGTGCCAGCAGTTCAGGCTGGGACAGGGGCGCAGATACGCAGTATTTT. Drawing the rest from reference TRBV11-2 and TRBJ2-3, the complete variable domain is EAGVAQSPRYKIIEKRQSVAFWCNPISGHATLYWYQQILGQGPKLLIQFQNNGVVDDSQLPKDRFSAERLKGVDSTLKIQPAKLEDSAVYLCASSSGWDRGADTQYFGPGTRLTVL.

The chain couples TRBV5-5 to TRBJ2-4, with a possible D match to TRBD2 (6 bases). Germline V lookup: CDR1 SGHKS, CDR2 YYEKEE (reference sequence). This CDR3 has 13 amino acids. V dropped 3 bases and J dropped 6 bases, with 10 bases sitting between them. The CDR3 nucleotides are TGTGCCAGCAGCTACGGGACTCTAAACATTCAGTACTTC. Its protein is CASSYGTLNIQYF. Combining the CDR3 with reference TRBV5-5 and TRBJ2-4 gives the whole variable domain DAGVTQSPTHLIKTRGQQVTLRCSPISGHKSVSWYQQVLGQGPQFIFQYYEKEERGRGNFPDRFSARQFPNYSSELNVNALLLGDSALYLCASSYGTLNIQYFGAGTRLSVL.

Many counts were recorded for this clone. Other DNA variants within this sample encode the same CDR3. V is TRBV7-8 and J is TRBJ1-1; D remains unclear. Looked up from germline, CDR1 is SGHVS and CDR2 is FQNEAQ. The V gene lost 2 bases and the J gene lost 2 bases, with 6 bases spanning the gap. This CDR3 region has 13 residues. This CDR3 reads CASSLTGNTEAFF. The DNA of the CDR3 is TGTGCCAGCAGCTTAACCGGAAACACTGAAGCTTTCTTT.

The rearrangement joins TRBV29-1 to TRBJ1-1; D is unclear. CDR3 length: 14 residues. Trimming removed 7 bases from V and 0 bases from J, with 15 bases in between. The germline CDR1 and CDR2 sequences are SQVTM and ANQGSEA. The CDR3 loop is CSGDHYPLNTEAFF. The DNA of the CDR3 is TGCAGCGGCGACCACTACCCTTTGAACACTGAAGCTTTCTTT.

The chain combines TRBV25-1 with TRBJ2-7, with 8 bases identical to TRBD1. The CDR3 extends over 15 amino acids. CDR1 and CDR2 (germline): MGHDK, SYGVNS. The trim removed 5 bases at V and 2 bases at J, leaving 8 bases unmatched. CDR3 sequence reads: CASSPRTGTPYEQYF. The CDR3 DNA is TGTGCCAGCAGTCCCCGGACAGGGACACCCTACGAGCAGTACTTC.

This chain joins TRBV11-2 and TRBJ2-1; TRBD2 is a possible D gene (6 bases). The CDR3 is 15 amino acids. The V gene's germline CDR1 is SGHAT and CDR2 FQNNGV. V was trimmed by 1 base and J by 6 bases, leaving 13 bases between them. The CDR3 DNA sequence: TGTGCCAGCAGCTTAGTAGCCGGGAGAAGCAATGAGCAGTTCTTC. Translating it yields CASSLVAGRSNEQFF.

The V and J genes are TRBV15 and TRBJ2-1; 12 nucleotides align to TRBD2. This CDR3 is 15 amino acids long. CDR1 and CDR2 (germline): LNHNV, YYDKDF (reference sequence). V lost 3 bases, J lost 6 bases, and 3 bases stayed unmatched. CDR3 bases: TGTGCCACCAGCAGGGGGACTAGCGGGTTCAATGAGCAGTTCTTC. It is translated as CATSRGTSGFNEQFF. The complete variable domain, with remaining parts taken from reference TRBV15 and TRBJ2-1, reads DAMVIQNPRYQVTQFGKPVTLSCSQTLNHNVMYWYQQKSSQAPKLLFHYYDKDFNNEADTPDNFQSRRPNTSFCFLDIRSPGLGDTAMYLCATSRGTSGFNEQFFGPGTRLTVL.

The chain joins TRBV30 to TRBJ2-1; tentative D call: TRBD1 (6 bases). V was shortened by 0 bases and J by 4 bases, with 16 bases between the two germline ends. The length of the CDR3 is 16 residues. Per the germline V gene, CDR1 is GTSNPN and CDR2 is SVGIG (reference sequence). CDR3 sequence (DNA): TGTGCCTGGAGTGTCTTGGGCAGGGGTAGTTACAATGAGCAGTTCTTC. It yields the protein CAWSVLGRGSYNEQFF.